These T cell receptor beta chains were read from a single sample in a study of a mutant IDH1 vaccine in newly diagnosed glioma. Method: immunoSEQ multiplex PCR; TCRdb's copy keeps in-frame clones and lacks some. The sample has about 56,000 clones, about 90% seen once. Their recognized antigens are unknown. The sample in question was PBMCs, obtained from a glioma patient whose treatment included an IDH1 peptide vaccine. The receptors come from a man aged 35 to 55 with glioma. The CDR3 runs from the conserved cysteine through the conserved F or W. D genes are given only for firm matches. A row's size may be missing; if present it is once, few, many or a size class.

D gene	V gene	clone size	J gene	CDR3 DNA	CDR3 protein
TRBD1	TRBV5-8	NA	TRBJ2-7	TGTGCCAGCAGCTTGGTTGGGGACAGTAGCTACGAGCAGTACTTC	CASSLVGDSSYEQYF
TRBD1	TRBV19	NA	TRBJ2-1	TGTGCCAGTAATGGACAGGGGCTATACAATGAGCAGTTCTTC	CASNGQGLYNEQFF
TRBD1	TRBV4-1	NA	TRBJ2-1	TGCGCCAGCAGCCAACAAGGGACAGGGACCTACAATGAGCAGTTCTTC	CASSQQGTGTYNEQFF
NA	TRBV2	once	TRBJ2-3	TGTGCCAGTAGGACTGCCTATAGCACAGATACGCAGTATTTT	CASRTAYSTDTQYF
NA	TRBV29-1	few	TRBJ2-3	TGCAGCCGAAGGGACCCTATCACAGATACGCAGTATTTT	CSRRDPITDTQYF
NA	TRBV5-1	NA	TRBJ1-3	TGCGCCAGCAGCTTGTTGGGGGCCATCTCTGGAAACACCATATATTTT	CASSLLGAISGNTIYF
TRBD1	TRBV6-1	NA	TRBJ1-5	TGTGCCAGCAGTGAAGGTGGTTTACCCGGGACAGGGAAAAGACAGCCCCAGCATTTT	CASSEGGLPGTGKRQPQHF
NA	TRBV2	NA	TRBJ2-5	TGTGCCAGCACCCTGGGAGGGGGCCCGTCGGAGACCCAGTACTTC	CASTLGGGPSETQYF
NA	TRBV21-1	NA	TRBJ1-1	TGTGCCAGCAGCAATCGATTCAGGGGGCGAGACACTGAAGCTTTCTTT	CASSNRFRGRDTEAFF
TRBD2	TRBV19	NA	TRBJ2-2	TGTGCCAGTAGTTCTATAGCGGGAACCGGGGAGCTGTTTTTT	CASSSIAGTGELFF
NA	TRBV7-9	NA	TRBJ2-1	TGTGCCAGCAGTAGAGTGCTTACAGCCTCCTACAATGAGCAGTTCTTC	CASSRVLTASYNEQFF
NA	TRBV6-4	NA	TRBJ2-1	TGTGCCAGCAGTGAGACAGGGAGGCCCTACAATGAGCAGTTCTTC	CASSETGRPYNEQFF